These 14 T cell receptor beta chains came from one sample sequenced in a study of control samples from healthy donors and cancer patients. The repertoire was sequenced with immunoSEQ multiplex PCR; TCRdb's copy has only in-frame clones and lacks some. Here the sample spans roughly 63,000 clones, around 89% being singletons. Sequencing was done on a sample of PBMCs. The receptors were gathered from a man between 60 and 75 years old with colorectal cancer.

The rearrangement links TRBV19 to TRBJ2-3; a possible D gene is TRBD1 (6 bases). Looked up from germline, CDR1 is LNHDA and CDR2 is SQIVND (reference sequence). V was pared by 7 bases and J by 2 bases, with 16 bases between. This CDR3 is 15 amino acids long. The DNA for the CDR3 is TGTGCCAGTACATCGGGACACCGGTTCACAGATACGCAGTATTTT. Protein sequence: CASTSGHRFTDTQYF.

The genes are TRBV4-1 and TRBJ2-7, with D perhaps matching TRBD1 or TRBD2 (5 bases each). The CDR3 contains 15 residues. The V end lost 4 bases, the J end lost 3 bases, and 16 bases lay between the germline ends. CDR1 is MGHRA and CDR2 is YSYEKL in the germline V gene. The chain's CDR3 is CASSRGRRAGYEQYF. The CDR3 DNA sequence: TGCGCCAGCAGCCGAGGTCGCAGGGCGGGCTACGAGCAGTACTTC.

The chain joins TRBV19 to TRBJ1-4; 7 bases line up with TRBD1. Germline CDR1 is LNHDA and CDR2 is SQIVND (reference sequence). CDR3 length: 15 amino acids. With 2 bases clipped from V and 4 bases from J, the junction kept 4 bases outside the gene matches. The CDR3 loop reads CASSITGDYNEKLFF. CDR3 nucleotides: TGTGCCAGTAGTATAACAGGGGACTATAATGAAAAACTGTTTTTT. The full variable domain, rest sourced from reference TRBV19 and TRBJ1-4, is DGGITQSPKYLFRKEGQNVTLSCEQNLNHDAMYWYRQDPGQGLRLIYYSQIVNDFQKGDIAEGYSVSREKKESFPLTVTSAQKNPTAFYLCASSITGDYNEKLFFGSGTQLSVL.

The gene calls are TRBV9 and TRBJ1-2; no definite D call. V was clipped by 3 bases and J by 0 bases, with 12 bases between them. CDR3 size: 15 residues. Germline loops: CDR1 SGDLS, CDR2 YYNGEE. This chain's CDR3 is CASSGLKGTNYGYTF. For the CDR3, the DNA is TGTGCCAGCAGCGGTTTAAAGGGCACTAACTATGGCTACACCTTC.

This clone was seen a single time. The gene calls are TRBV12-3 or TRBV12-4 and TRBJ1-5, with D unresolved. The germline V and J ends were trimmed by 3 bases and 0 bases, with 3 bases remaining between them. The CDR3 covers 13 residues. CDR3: CASSFNSNQPQHF. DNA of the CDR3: TGTGCCAGCAGTTTTAATAGCAATCAGCCCCAGCATTTT.

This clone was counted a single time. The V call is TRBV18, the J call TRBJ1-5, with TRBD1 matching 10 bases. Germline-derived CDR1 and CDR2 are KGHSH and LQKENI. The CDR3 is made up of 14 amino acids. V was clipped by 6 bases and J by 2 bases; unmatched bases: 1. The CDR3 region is CASSGTGGNQPQHF. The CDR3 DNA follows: TGTGCCAGCTCGGGGACAGGGGGCAATCAGCCCCAGCATTTT.

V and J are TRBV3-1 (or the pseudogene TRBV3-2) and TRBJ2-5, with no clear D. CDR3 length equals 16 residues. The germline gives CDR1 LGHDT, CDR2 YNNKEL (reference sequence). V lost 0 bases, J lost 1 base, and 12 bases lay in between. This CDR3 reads CASSQDGSFRQETQYF. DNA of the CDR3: TGTGCCAGCAGCCAAGACGGTTCATTTCGCCAAGAGACCCAGTACTTC.

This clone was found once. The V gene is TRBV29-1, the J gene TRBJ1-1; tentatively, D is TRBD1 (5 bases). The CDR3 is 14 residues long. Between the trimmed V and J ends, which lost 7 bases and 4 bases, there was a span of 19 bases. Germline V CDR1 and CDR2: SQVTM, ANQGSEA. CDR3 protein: CSAGDPTRGTEAFF. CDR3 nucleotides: TGCAGCGCCGGGGACCCCACACGTGGCACTGAAGCTTTCTTT.

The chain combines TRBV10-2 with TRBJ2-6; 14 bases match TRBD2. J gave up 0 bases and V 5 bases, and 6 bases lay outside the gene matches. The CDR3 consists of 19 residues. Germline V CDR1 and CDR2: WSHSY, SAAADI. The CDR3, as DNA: TGCGCCAGCAGTCGGGGACTAGCGGGGGTAAGCTCTGGGGCCAACGTCCTGACTTTC. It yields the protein CASSRGLAGVSSGANVLTF.

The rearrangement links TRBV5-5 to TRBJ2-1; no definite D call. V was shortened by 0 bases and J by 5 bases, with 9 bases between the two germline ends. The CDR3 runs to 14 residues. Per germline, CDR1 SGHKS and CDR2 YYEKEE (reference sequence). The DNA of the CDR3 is TGTGCCAGCAGCTTGGGCGACGGACACAATGAGCAGTTCTTC. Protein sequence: CASSLGDGHNEQFF.

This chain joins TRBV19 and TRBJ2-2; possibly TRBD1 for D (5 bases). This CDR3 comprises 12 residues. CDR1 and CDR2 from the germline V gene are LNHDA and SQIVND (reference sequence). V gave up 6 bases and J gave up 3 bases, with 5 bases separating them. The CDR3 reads CASRGDTGELFF. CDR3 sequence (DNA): TGTGCCAGTAGAGGGGACACCGGGGAGCTGTTTTTT.

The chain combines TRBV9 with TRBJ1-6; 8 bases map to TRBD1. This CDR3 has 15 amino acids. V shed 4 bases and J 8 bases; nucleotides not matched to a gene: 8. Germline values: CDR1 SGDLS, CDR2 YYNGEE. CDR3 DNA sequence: TGTGCCAGCAGCCCCCAAGGACAGGGAGATTCACCCCTCCACTTT. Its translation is CASSPQGQGDSPLHF. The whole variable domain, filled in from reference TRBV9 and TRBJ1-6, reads DSGVTQTPKHLITATGQRVTLRCSPRSGDLSVYWYQQSLDQGLQFLIQYYNGEERAKGNILERFSAQQFPDLHSELNLSSLELGDSALYFCASSPQGQGDSPLHFGNGTRLTVT.

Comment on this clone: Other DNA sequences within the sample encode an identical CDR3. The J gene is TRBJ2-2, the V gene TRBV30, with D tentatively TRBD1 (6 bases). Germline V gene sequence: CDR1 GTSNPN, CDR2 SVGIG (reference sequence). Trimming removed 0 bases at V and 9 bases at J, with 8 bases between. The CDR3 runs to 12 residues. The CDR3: CAWSVRGRELFF. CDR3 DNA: TGTGCCTGGAGTGTCAGGGGAAGGGAGCTGTTTTTT.

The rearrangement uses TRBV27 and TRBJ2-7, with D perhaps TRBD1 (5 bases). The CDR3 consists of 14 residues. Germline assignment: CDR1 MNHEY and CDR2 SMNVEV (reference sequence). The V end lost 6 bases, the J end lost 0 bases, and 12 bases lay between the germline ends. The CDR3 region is CASSVRASSYEQYF. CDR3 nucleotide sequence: TGTGCCAGCAGCGTCAGGGCAAGCTCCTACGAGCAGTACTTC.